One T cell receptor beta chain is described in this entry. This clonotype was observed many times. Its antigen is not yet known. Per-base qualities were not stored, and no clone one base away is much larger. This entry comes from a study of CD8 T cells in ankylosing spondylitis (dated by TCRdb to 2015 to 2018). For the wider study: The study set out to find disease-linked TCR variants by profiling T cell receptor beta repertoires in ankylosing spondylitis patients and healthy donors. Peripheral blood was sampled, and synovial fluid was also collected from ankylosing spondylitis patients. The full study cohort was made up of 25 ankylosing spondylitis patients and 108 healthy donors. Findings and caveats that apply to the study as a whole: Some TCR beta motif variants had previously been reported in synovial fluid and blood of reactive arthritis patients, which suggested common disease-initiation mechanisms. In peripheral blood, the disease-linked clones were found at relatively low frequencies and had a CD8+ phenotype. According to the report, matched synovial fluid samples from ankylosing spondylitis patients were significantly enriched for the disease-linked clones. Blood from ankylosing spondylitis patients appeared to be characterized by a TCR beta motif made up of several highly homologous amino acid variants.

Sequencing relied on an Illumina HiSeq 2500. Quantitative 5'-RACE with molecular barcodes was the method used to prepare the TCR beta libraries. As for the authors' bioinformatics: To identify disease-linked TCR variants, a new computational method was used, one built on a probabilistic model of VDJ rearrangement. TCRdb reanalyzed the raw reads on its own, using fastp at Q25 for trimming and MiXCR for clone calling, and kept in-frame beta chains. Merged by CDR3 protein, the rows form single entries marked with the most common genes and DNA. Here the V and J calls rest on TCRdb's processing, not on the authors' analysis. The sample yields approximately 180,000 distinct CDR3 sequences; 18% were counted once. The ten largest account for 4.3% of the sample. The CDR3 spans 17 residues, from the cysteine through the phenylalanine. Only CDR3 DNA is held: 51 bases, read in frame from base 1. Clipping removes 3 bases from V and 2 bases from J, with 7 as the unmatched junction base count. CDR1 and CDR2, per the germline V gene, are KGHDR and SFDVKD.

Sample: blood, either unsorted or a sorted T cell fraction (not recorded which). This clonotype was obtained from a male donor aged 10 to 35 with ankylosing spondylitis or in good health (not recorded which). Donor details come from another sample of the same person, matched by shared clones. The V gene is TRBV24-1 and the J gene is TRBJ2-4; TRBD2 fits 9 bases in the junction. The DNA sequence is TGTGCCACCAGTGATCCCCCGGCTAGCGGGACCAAAAACATTCAGTACTTC. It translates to CATSDPPASGTKNIQYF.